The present T cell receptor (beta chain) was sequenced within a study of blood T cell repertoires in COVID-19 (dated by TCRdb to between 2020 and 2021). With respect to the entire study: Collaborator samples came from the United States, Italy and Spain and covered acute and convalescent phases of COVID-19. Subjects who had been exposed to COVID-19, were actively infected with it, or had recovered from it provided the deeply sampled blood TCRbeta repertoires that made up the dataset. Where available, HLA class I and class II types were obtained from metadata supplied by the sample provider rather than from assay-based typing. The samples were drawn from the first 160 participants of the ongoing ImmuneRACE study and from 1,200 or so subjects provided by 6 global collaborators. A de-identified subject ID, COVID-19 status, age in years and sex were almost always included in the sample metadata. A freely available public database, intended as a resource for researchers studying the immune response to SARS-CoV-2, is where the repertoires were released. The prospective study material was composed of cDNA or gDNA derived from T cells, B-cell-depleted T cells, or PBMCs.

At one collaborating source in Seattle, patients were enrolled during active infection and were followed longitudinally through the course of disease. Each collaborating institution followed its own protocols to collect whole blood in K2EDTA tubes. For TCRbeta analysis, collaborators shipped samples as frozen whole blood, isolated PBMCs, or DNA extracted from either of those sample types. Deletion took 7 bases off V and 8 bases off J, with a span of 17 bases between the germline ends. From the cysteine through the phenylalanine, the CDR3 covers 13 amino acids. Only the CDR3 DNA stays, 39 bases, in frame from base 1. The germline V gene yields SNHLY for CDR1 and FYNNEI for CDR2. The immunoSEQ Assay, a bias-controlled multiplex PCR, was used to amplify TCRbeta CDR3 regions from genomic DNA. The paper's processing steps were these. The number of nucleated cells in each sample was estimated by amplification of reference gene primers within the assay. Sequence reads were collapsed and filtered to measure the absolute abundance of every unique TCRbeta CDR3 rearrangement. Productive Simpson clonality was computed per sample as the square root of Simpson's diversity index over productive rearrangements. TCRdb limited this immuneACCESS table to in-frame rearrangements with V and J called. A share of clones is missing; checked studies link under half to unresolved V genes, and the rest is unexplained. That table gives V, J and clone size, and the DNA gave D and trimming. Recorded for this sample are about 120,000 clones; around 81% of them occurred a single time. In total, the top ten clones hold roughly a sixth of the sample.

A remark on this clone: It lacks a known antigen. Within one base of it there is no much larger clone, and no base qualities were kept.

General conclusions and limits of the study: How much clinical and demographic metadata was included differed by source and by participant, and the metadata was provided uncurated.

This receptor was obtained from a man aged 25 to 40 with COVID-19, enrolled during active disease. The sequencing input was peripheral blood. The sequence is built from TRBV2 and TRBJ1-2; TRBD1 could be the D gene, as 5 bases match. The CDR3 protein sequence reads: CASINPDKGGYTF. The DNA is TGTGCCAGCATTAATCCGGACAAGGGAGGCTACACCTTC.